This T cell receptor (beta chain) emerged from a study of blood T cells in healthy people across ages. Overall study findings and caveats: PBMCs were not sorted, which prevented a conclusive comparison of naive versus antigen-experienced cells.

A second PCR, run for about 7 to 12 cycles, used a sample-barcoded 5' primer plus a J-beta primer mix. MiXCR, run by TCRdb on the 5' RACE reads, gives a single entry per CDR3 protein. The sample records about 1.8 million distinct CDR3 sequences, roughly 52% being singletons. Comments on this clonotype: Its antigen is undetermined. One end of the junction varies from germline; a read error may be responsible.

This CDR3 comprises 14 residues. The germline gives CDR1 SQVTM, CDR2 ANQGSEA. This TCR was recovered from a woman aged 40 to 55 in good health. This sequence joins TRBV29-1 and TRBJ2-1, with D perhaps TRBD2 (7 bases). Sequencing was performed on blood. The CDR3 loop reads CRVVRGGPYNEQFF. CDR3 nucleotide sequence: TGCCGCGTTGTTAGGGGGGGGCCCTACAATGAGCAGTTCTTC.